The following is a TCR beta chain sequence with its context. V was clipped by 5 bases and J by 6 bases; unmatched bases: 9. Germline V lookup: CDR1 SGHTA, CDR2 FQGNSA. This CDR3 comprises 14 residues. The repertoire was sequenced with immunoSEQ multiplex PCR; TCRdb's copy has only in-frame clones and lacks some. The sample has tens of thousands of clones, 88% seen once. The sample comes from a study of technical replicates of blood from several donors. The receptor was derived from a human donor in good health. Some clones in this sample may be carry-over from other donors' samples. Sequencing was performed on PBMCs. The chain has TRBV7-2 and TRBJ2-7; 8 bases fit TRBD1. The CDR3 spells CASSTGQGRAEQYF. The CDR3 DNA reads as TGTGCCAGCAGCACTGGACAGGGTAGGGCCGAGCAGTACTTC.